This T cell receptor (beta chain) was identified during a study of PD-1 blockade in classical Hodgkin lymphoma. Assay used: immunoSEQ multiplex PCR; TCRdb lists only in-frame clones, some missing. The data show about 39,000 clones, around four fifths seen once. Comments on this clone: Antigen: not known.

The V gene's germline CDR1 is SGHVS and CDR2 FNYEAQ. V trimming: 5 bases; J trimming: 5 bases; junction bases outside the gene matches: 7. CDR3 length: 15 amino acids. Time point reported: cycle 4 day 1 (C4D1), after 6 weeks of nivolumab. Every patient had relapsed following autologous stem cell transplantation, and cohorts differed in brentuximab vedotin exposure. Best overall response was complete response, partial response or progressive disease in these relapsed/refractory classical Hodgkin lymphoma patients. General observations from the study: Newly diagnosed patients had baseline TCR diversity that was reportedly lower than that of healthy donors.

The chain carries TRBV7-6 and TRBJ1-4, with 8 bases lining up with TRBD1. The sequence was obtained from a human donor with classical Hodgkin lymphoma. Sequences were derived from peripheral blood mononuclear cells (PBMCs), sampled before the fourth cycle of nivolumab. This CDR3 reads CASSVLRTGNEKLFF. The CDR3, as DNA: TGTGCCAGCAGCGTTCTAAGGACAGGGAATGAAAAACTGTTTTTT. The full variable domain, in which reference TRBV7-6 and TRBJ1-4 provide the parts outside the CDR3, is GAGVSQSPRYKVTKRGQDVALRCDPISGHVSLYWYRQALGQGPEFLTYFNYEAQQDKSGLPNDRFSAERPEGSISTLTIQRTEQRDSAMYRCASSVLRTGNEKLFFGSGTQLSVL.